Below, 20 T cell receptor beta chains from the same sample are listed, as sequenced in a study of blood T cell repertoires in COVID-19 (dated by TCRdb to the early 2020s). Library method: the immunoSEQ multiplex PCR assay. Imported from immuneACCESS, the table was reduced by TCRdb to in-frame sequences with V and J called. These copies leave out some clones; in studies compared against another copy, an unresolved V gene accounts for under half, and the cause of the remainder is not known. The sample records around 250,000 clones, almost 85% of which are singletons. In total, the top ten clones hold less than 6.5% of the sample. The sample consisted of peripheral blood. Source of these receptors: a man in his forties or fifties with active or convalescent COVID-19.

The gene calls are TRBV21-1 and TRBJ2-7; TRBD2, the table's D call, lacks a check against the DNA. TRBV21-1 is tagged as a pseudogene. The CDR3 length is 15 residues. CDR3 bases: TGTGCCAGCGGTTATGGTCAGCGGGAGGGCGACGAGCAGTACTTC. Its translation is CASGYGQREGDEQYF.

This clone was counted a single time. V and J are TRBV25-1 and TRBJ1-3; no firm D call. This CDR3 comprises 15 residues. Trimming cost V 3 bases and J 0 bases, with 9 bases left between them. Germline V lookup: CDR1 MGHDK, CDR2 SYGVNS. In DNA form, the CDR3 reads TGTGCCAGCAGTGATGTTGGGAGCTCTGGAAACACCATATATTTT. Translated, it gives CASSDVGSSGNTIYF.

This clone has only one observation. V gene TRBV19 combines with J gene TRBJ2-2; maybe TRBD2 (5 bases). The CDR3 totals 15 residues. Germline loops: CDR1 LNHDA, CDR2 SQIVND (reference sequence). V lost 1 base, J lost 6 bases, and 12 bases lay in between. The CDR3 loop is CASSIGLPGAGELFF. The CDR3 DNA reads TGTGCCAGTAGTATAGGGCTACCCGGGGCCGGGGAGCTGTTTTTT.

The V gene is TRBV4-3, the J gene TRBJ2-1; TRBD1 might be the D (5 bases). Germline assignment: CDR1 LGHNA and CDR2 YSLEER. The CDR3 has 13 amino acids. V was pared by 1 base and J by 7 bases, with 8 bases between. The CDR3 is CASSQVQGNEQFF. The DNA of the CDR3 is TGCGCCAGCAGCCAAGTTCAGGGAAATGAGCAGTTCTTC.

V is TRBV28 and J is TRBJ1-6, with 12 bases that match TRBD1. The CDR3 sequence is 15 residues long. Trimming at V came to 5 bases and at J to 14 bases, leaving 10 bases not matched to a gene. CDR1 and CDR2 from the germline V gene are MDHEN and SYDVKM. The chain's CDR3 is CASSLGGTGGPSLHF. CDR3 nucleotides: TGTGCCAGCAGTCTCGGGGGGACAGGGGGCCCTTCCCTCCACTTT.

This clone has more than one count but fewer than ten. This rearrangement joins TRBV14 to TRBJ2-3; possibly TRBD2 for D (6 bases). Germline V gene lookup returns CDR1 SGHDN and CDR2 FVKESK. V was trimmed by 3 bases and J by 6 bases, leaving 13 bases between them. This CDR3 region has 14 residues. CDR3 nucleotide sequence: TGTGCCAGCAGCCACCTACTAGCTCCGGATACGCAGTATTTT. Protein product: CASSHLLAPDTQYF.

The rearrangement uses TRBV15 and TRBJ2-6, with D possibly matching TRBD1 (5 bases). The V gene's germline CDR1 is LNHNV and CDR2 YYDKDF (reference sequence). The CDR3 length is 15 residues. V dropped 0 bases and J dropped 2 bases, with 5 bases sitting between them. As DNA, the CDR3 is TGTGCCACCAGCAGAGACAGGGCTGGGGCCAACGTCCTGACTTTC. Its protein is CATSRDRAGANVLTF.

CDR3 in amino acids: CASSHRDTPSGRQPGELFF. The CDR3 DNA reads TGCGCCAGCAGCCACAGGGACACCCCTAGCGGGAGGCAACCCGGGGAGCTGTTTTTT. The chain is built from TRBV10-1 and TRBJ2-2, with 11 positions matching TRBD2. The germline CDR1 and CDR2 sequences are WNHNN and SYGVQD (reference sequence). The CDR3 runs to 19 residues. V gave up 6 bases and J gave up 6 bases; unmatched junction bases: 18.

The chain employs TRBV23-1 and TRBJ1-2; 7 bases match TRBD1. TRBV23-1 is labeled an ORF, and its function is uncertain. Trimming at V came to 4 bases and at J to 4 bases, leaving 3 bases not matched to a gene. The CDR3 extends over 13 amino acids. CDR3 nucleotides: TGCGCCAGCAGTCGAGGGACAGCCTATGGCTACACCTTC. Translated, it gives CASSRGTAYGYTF.

This clone has only one observation. This chain joins TRBV12-3 or TRBV12-4 and TRBJ1-4; D uncertain. CDR3 length: 12 residues. V was clipped by 5 bases and J by 8 bases, with 9 bases between them. CDR3 sequence reads: CASSSSREKLFF. The CDR3 coding sequence is TGTGCCAGCAGTAGTTCCAGGGAAAAACTGTTTTTT.

J is TRBJ2-1 and V is TRBV6-5, with 8 bases fitting TRBD2. Germline V gives CDR1 MNHEY, CDR2 SVGAGI. The CDR3 contains 14 residues. V gave up 6 bases and J gave up 7 bases; unmatched junction bases: 8. The CDR3, as DNA: TGTGCCAGCAGAGGTAGCGGGATGTGGAATGAGCAGTTCTTC. Its protein product is CASRGSGMWNEQFF.

This chain uses TRBV28 with TRBJ2-7; 9 nucleotides line up with TRBD2. The V gene's germline CDR1 is MDHEN and CDR2 SYDVKM. The ends lost 6 bases at V and 6 bases at J; junction bases unmatched: 6. There are 13 residues in the CDR3. The CDR3 sequence is CASRPSGRSEQYF. The CDR3 DNA reads TGTGCCAGCAGGCCCAGCGGGAGGAGCGAGCAGTACTTC.

This chain connects TRBV6-5 to TRBJ2-7; the D is unclear. The germline gives CDR1 MNHEY, CDR2 SVGAGI. The CDR3 extends over 11 amino acids. V gave up 5 bases and J gave up 2 bases, with 4 bases separating them. The CDR3 loop is CASSQTYEQYF. DNA for the CDR3: TGTGCCAGCAGTCAGACCTACGAGCAGTACTTC.

The V and J genes are TRBV5-5 and TRBJ1-3, with D possibly TRBD1 on 5 matching bases. The V gene lost 0 bases and the J gene lost 3 bases, with 22 bases spanning the gap. The germline CDR1 and CDR2 sequences are SGHKS and YYEKEE (reference sequence). This CDR3 contains 19 residues. CDR3 nucleotide sequence: TGTGCCAGCAGCTTGGCAAGAATTACGGACACCGCTTTTGGAAACACCATATATTTT. Translating gives CASSLARITDTAFGNTIYF. The full variable domain, rest sourced from reference TRBV5-5 and TRBJ1-3, is DAGVTQSPTHLIKTRGQQVTLRCSPISGHKSVSWYQQVLGQGPQFIFQYYEKEERGRGNFPDRFSARQFPNYSSELNVNALLLGDSALYLCASSLARITDTAFGNTIYFGEGSWLTVV.

This sequence joins TRBV7-9 and TRBJ2-5; TRBD1 matches 9 bases. The CDR3 totals 14 residues. Trimming removed 2 bases from V and 4 bases from J; junction bases left unmatched: 2. Germline V CDR1 and CDR2: SEHNR, FQNEAQ (reference sequence). CDR3 DNA: TGTGCCAGCAGCTTACAGACAGGGGGAGAGACCCAGTACTTC. Translating it yields CASSLQTGGETQYF.

The genes are TRBV28 and TRBJ2-3; D is uncertain. This CDR3 is 12 amino acids long. V was shortened by 3 bases and J by 8 bases, with 9 bases between the two germline ends. Germline V gene sequence: CDR1 MDHEN, CDR2 SYDVKM. The CDR3 sequence: CASSLPASTQYF. The CDR3 DNA follows: TGTGCCAGCAGTTTGCCAGCGAGTACGCAGTATTTT.

This clone was counted at least ten times. The J gene is TRBJ1-1, the V gene TRBV19, with 8 bases lining up with TRBD1. The ends lost 6 bases at V and 4 bases at J; junction bases unmatched: 1. The germline CDR1 and CDR2 sequences are LNHDA and SQIVND (reference sequence). The CDR3 covers 12 residues. CDR3 nucleotides: TGTGCCAGTAGAACAGGGGGCACTGAAGCTTTCTTT. It specifies CASRTGGTEAFF.

The rearrangement joins TRBV30 to TRBJ1-4, with 11 bases matching TRBD1. Trimming at V came to 5 bases and at J to 8 bases, leaving 1 base not matched to a gene. From germline, CDR1 is GTSNPN and CDR2 SVGIG (reference sequence). This CDR3 is 12 amino acids long. The CDR3 bases are TGTGCCTGGCGGACAGGGGGCGAAAAACTGTTTTTT. As protein: CAWRTGGEKLFF.

The chain uses TRBV5-1 and TRBJ2-3; D is possibly TRBD2 (7 bases). Trimming cost V 0 bases and J 5 bases, with 13 bases left between them. This CDR3 spans 15 amino acids. Germline assignment: CDR1 SGHRS and CDR2 YFSETQ. CDR3 coding DNA: TGCGCCAGCAGCTTGGCTGCAGGGGAGGGAGATACGCAGTATTTT. Translation: CASSLAAGEGDTQYF.

This sequence joins TRBV6-9 and TRBJ2-1; TRBD2 matches at 10 bases. In germline, CDR1 is MNHGY, CDR2 SVAAGI. The junction had 13 bases not matched to a gene; V was cut back by 2 bases and J by 9 bases. The CDR3 runs to 17 residues. CDR3 nucleotide sequence: TGTGCCAGCAGTTATCCACATAGCGGGGGGACCCTTGGTGAGCAGTTCTTC. Its translation is CASSYPHSGGTLGEQFF.